This TCR beta chain was sequenced for a study of T-cell memory formation after mild COVID-19. Study-level results: Contracting CD4+ clones sat mainly in CM and EM; CD8+ in EMRA. Second-wave clones peaking on day 37 lacked confirmed SARS-CoV-2 specificity.

The V end lost 1 base, the J end lost 14 bases, and 15 bases lay between the germline ends. This CDR3 has 14 amino acids. Germline V gene lookup returns CDR1 MGHRA and CDR2 YSYEKL. TCRdb ran MiXCR on the 5' RACE reads and lists one entry per CDR3 protein. The table has 250,000 to 400,000 distinct CDR3 sequences, roughly an eighth seen once. This clonotype occurred many times. The target antigen is unknown. The origin of this receptor is a man aged 18 to 29 who had mild COVID-19 (a few samples of this study predate the infection). Cell type and time point are not known. The sequenced sample consisted of PBMCs or a T cell subset sorted from them (not recorded which). This rearrangement joins TRBV4-1 to TRBJ1-6; D is ambiguous. The CDR3 bases are TGCGCCAGCAGCCAAGTCCCGGGGAGGGAATCCCTCCACTTT. It translates to CASSQVPGRESLHF.